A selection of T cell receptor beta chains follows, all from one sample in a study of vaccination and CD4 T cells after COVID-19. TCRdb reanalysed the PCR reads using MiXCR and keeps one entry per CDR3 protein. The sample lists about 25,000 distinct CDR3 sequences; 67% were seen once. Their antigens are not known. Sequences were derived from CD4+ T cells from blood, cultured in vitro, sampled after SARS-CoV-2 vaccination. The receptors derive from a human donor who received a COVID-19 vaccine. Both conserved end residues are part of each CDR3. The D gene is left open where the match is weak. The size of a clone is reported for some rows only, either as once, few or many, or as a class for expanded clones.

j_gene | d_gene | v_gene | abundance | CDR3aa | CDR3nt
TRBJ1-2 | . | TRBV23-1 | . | CASIPDLSLSCYGYTF | TGCGCCAGCATTCCCGATTTGTCCCTATCATGTTATGGCTACACCTTC
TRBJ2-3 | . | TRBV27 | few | CASSQVPSQGATDTQYF | TGCGCCAGCAGCCAAGTCCCTTCACAGGGAGCCACAGATACGCAGTATTTT
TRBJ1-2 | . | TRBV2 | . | CASSGEGIGYGYTF | TGTGCCAGCAGTGGGGAGGGAATCGGCTATGGCTACACCTTC
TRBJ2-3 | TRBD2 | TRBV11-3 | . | CASSLDLGTSGTDTQYF | TGTGCCAGCAGCTTAGATCTGGGGACTAGCGGCACAGATACGCAGTATTTT
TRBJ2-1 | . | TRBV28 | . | CASSEGGRDNEQFF | TGTGCCAGCTCAGAGGGGGGCCGGGACAATGAGCAGTTCTTC
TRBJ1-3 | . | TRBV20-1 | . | CSAGQFSGNTIYF | TGCAGTGCTGGACAATTCTCTGGAAACACCATATATTTT
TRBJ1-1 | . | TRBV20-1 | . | CSAPPRGPNTEAFF | TGCAGTGCCCCACCCCGGGGGCCTAACACTGAAGCTTTCTTT
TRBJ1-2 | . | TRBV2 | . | CASRYRLANYGYTF | TGTGCCAGCAGGTATAGGTTAGCTAACTATGGCTACACCTTC
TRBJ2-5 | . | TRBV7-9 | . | CASSFPALRETQYF | TGTGCCAGCAGCTTCCCGGCTCTCAGGGAGACCCAGTACTTC
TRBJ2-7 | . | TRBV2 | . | CASSPDPALSYEQYF | TGTGCCAGCAGCCCTGACCCTGCCCTCTCCTACGAGCAGTACTTC
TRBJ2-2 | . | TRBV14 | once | CASSQGQAGELFF | TGTGCCAGCAGCCAAGGTCAGGCTGGGGAGCTGTTTTTT
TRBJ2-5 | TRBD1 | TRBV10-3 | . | CAIRDRVSTSETQYF | TGTGCCATCAGGGACAGGGTCTCGACTTCAGAGACCCAGTACTTC
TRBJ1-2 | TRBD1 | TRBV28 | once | CASSLLTWRGTRDRRAYGYTF | TGTGCCAGCAGTTTATTGACGTGGCGTGGGACCAGGGACAGACGGGCATATGGCTACACCTTC
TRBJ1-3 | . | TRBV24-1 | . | CATSEDGRGTIYF | TGTGCCACCAGCGAGGACGGTCGTGGTACCATATATTTT
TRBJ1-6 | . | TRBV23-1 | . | CASSQSSRDNSPLHF | TGCGCCAGCAGTCAGTCCTCCAGGGATAATTCACCCCTCCACTTT
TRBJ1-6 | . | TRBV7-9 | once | CASSPSARVNSPLHF | TGTGCCAGCAGCCCCAGTGCGCGGGTCAATTCACCCCTCCACTTT